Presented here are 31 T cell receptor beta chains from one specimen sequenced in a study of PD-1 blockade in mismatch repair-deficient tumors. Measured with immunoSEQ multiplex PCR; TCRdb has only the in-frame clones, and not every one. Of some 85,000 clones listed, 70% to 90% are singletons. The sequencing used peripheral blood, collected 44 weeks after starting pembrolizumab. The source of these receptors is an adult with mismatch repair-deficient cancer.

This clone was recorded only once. CDR3 region: CASSPPGIAGVGEQYF. The CDR3 bases are TGTGCCAGCTCACCACCGGGCATAGCGGGAGTGGGGGAGCAGTACTTC. The gene calls are TRBV18 and TRBJ2-7; TRBD2 aligns across 9 bases. This CDR3 has 16 residues. Germline CDR1 is KGHSH and CDR2 is LQKENI. V was pared by 0 bases and J by 7 bases, with 10 bases of the junction left unmatched.

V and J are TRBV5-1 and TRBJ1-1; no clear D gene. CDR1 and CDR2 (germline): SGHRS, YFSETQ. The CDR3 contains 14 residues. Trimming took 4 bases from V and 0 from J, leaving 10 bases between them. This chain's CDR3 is CASSPRPLNTEAFF. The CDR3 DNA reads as TGCGCCAGCAGCCCGAGACCGCTGAACACTGAAGCTTTCTTT.

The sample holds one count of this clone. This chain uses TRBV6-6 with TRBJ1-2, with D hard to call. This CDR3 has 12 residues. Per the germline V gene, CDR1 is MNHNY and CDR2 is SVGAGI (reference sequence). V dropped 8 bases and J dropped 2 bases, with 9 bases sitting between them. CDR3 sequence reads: CASAPGNYGYTF. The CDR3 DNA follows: TGTGCCAGCGCGCCGGGGAACTATGGCTACACCTTC.

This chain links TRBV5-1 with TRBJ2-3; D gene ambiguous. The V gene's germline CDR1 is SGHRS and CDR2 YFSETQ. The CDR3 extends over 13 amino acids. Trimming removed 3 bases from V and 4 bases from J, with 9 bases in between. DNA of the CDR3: TGCGCCAGCAGCTCCCCTCTCTCAGATACGCAGTATTTT. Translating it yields CASSSPLSDTQYF.

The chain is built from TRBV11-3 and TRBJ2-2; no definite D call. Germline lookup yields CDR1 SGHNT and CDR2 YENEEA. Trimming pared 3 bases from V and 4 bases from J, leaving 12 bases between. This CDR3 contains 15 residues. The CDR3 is CASSFRVQATGELFF. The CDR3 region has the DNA TGTGCCAGCAGCTTCCGGGTTCAGGCCACCGGGGAGCTGTTTTTT.

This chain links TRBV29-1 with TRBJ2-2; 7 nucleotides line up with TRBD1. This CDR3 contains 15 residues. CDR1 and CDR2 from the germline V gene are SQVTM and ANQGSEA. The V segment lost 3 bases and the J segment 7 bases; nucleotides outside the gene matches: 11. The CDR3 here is CSVDAGRGRSGELFF. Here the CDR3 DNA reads TGCAGCGTTGACGCCGGTAGGGGGCGTAGCGGGGAGCTGTTTTTT.

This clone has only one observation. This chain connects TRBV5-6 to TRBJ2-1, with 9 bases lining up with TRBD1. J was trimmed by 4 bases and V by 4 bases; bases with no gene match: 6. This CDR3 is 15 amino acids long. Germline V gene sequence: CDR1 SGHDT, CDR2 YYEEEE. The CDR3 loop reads CASSPWDRAYNEQFF. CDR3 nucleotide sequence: TGTGCCAGCAGCCCCTGGGACAGGGCTTACAATGAGCAGTTCTTC. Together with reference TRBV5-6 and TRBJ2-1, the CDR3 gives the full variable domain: DAGVTQSPTHLIKTRGQQVTLRCSPKSGHDTVSWYQQALGQGPQFIFQYYEEEERQRGNFPDRFSGHQFPNYSSELNVNALLLGDSALYLCASSPWDRAYNEQFFGPGTRLTVL.

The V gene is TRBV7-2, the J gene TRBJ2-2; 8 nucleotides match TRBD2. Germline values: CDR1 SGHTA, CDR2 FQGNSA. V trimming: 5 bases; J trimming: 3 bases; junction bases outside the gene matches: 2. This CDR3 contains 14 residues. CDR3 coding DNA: TGTGCCAGCAGCGGGACTAGATACACCGGGGAGCTGTTTTTT. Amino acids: CASSGTRYTGELFF.

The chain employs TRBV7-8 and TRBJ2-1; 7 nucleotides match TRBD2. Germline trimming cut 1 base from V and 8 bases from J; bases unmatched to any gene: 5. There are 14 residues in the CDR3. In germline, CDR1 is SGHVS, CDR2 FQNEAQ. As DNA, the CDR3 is TGTGCCAGCAGCTTAGGATCCCTAGCGGATGAGCAGTTCTTC. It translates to CASSLGSLADEQFF. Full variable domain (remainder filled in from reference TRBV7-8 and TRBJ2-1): GAGVSQSPRYKVAKRGQDVALRCDPISGHVSLFWYQQALGQGPEFLTYFQNEAQLDKSGLPSDRFFAERPEGSVSTLKIQRTQQEDSAVYLCASSLGSLADEQFFGPGTRLTVL.

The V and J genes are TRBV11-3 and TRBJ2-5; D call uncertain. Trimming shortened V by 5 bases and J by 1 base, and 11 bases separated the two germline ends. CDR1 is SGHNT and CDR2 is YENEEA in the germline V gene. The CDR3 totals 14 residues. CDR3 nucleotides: TGTGCCAGCAGCGTCCGCTCCCCCCAAGAGACCCAGTACTTC. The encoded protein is CASSVRSPQETQYF.

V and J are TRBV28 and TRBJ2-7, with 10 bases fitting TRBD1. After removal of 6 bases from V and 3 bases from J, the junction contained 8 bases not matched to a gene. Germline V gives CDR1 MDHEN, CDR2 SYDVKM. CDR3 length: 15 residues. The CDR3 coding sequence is TGTGCCAGCAGGCGCGGGGACAGGGGTTACTACGAGCAGTACTTC. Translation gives CASRRGDRGYYEQYF.

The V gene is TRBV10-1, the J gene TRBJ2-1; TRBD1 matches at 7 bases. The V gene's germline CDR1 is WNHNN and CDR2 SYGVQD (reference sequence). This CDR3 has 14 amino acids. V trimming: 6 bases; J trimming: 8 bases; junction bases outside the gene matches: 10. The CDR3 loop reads CASSPNRQGHEQFF. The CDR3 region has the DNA TGCGCCAGCAGCCCTAACCGACAGGGCCATGAGCAGTTCTTC.

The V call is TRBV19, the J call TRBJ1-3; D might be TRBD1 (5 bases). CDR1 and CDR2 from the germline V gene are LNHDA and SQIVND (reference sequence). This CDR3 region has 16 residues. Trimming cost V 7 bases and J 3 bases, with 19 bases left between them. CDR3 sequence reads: CASTAIRDADGNTIYF. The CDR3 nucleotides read TGTGCCAGTACCGCCATCCGGGACGCTGATGGAAACACCATATATTTT.

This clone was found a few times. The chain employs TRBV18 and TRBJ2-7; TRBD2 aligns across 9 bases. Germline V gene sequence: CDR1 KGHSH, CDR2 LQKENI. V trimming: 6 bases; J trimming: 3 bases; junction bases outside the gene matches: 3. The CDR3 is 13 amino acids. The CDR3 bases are TGTGCCAGCTCCCAGACTAGCGGCTACGAGCAGTACTTC. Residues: CASSQTSGYEQYF.

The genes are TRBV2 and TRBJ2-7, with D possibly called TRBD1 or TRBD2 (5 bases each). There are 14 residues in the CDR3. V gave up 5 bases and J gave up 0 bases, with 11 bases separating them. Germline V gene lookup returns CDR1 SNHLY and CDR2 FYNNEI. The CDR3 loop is CASSKGRSSYEQYF. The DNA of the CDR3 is TGTGCCAGCAGTAAGGGACGGAGCTCCTACGAGCAGTACTTC. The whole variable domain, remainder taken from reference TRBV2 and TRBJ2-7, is EPEVTQTPSHQVTQMGQEVILRCVPISNHLYFYWYRQILGQKVEFLVSFYNNEISEKSEIFDDQFSVERPDGSNFTLKIRSTKLEDSAMYFCASSKGRSSYEQYFGPGTRLTVT.

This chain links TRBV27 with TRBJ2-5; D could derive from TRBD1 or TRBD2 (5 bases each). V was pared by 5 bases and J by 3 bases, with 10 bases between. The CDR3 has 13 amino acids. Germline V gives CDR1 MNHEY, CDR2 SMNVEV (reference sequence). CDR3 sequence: CASSSLGEETQYF. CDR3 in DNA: TGTGCCAGCAGTAGCTTGGGGGAAGAGACCCAGTACTTC.

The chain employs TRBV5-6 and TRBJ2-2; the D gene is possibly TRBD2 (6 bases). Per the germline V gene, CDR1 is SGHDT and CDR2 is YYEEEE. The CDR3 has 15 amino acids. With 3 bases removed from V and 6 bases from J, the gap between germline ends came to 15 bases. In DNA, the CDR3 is TGTGCCAGCAGCTCCGGGGGAAGGAGGGCCGGGGAGCTGTTTTTT. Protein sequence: CASSSGGRRAGELFF.

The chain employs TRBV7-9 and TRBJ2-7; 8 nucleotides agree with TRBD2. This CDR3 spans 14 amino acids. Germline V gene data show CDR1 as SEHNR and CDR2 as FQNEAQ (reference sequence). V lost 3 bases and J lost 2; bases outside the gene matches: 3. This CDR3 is CASSLSGSPYEQYF. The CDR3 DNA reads TGTGCCAGCAGCTTGAGCGGGAGCCCCTACGAGCAGTACTTC. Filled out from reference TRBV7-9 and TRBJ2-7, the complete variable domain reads DTGVSQNPRHKITKRGQNVTFRCDPISEHNRLYWYRQTLGQGPEFLTYFQNEAQLEKSRLLSDRFSAERPKGSFSTLEIQRTEQGDSAMYLCASSLSGSPYEQYFGPGTRLTVT.

Written as DNA, the CDR3 is TGTGCCAGCAGTCGTCAGAACACTGAAGCTTTCTTT. It translates to CASSRQNTEAFF. The chain couples TRBV6-1 to TRBJ1-1; no reliable D call. This CDR3 spans 12 amino acids. Germline-derived CDR1 and CDR2 are MNHNS and SASEGT. The V end was cut by 5 bases, the J end by 1 base, with 5 bases between.

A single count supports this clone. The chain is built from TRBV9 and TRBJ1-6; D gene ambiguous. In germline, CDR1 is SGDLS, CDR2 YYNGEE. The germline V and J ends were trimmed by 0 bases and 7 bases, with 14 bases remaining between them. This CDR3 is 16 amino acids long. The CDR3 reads CASSVGAYLGNSPLHF. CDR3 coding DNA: TGTGCCAGCAGCGTAGGGGCGTACTTAGGAAATTCACCCCTCCACTTT.

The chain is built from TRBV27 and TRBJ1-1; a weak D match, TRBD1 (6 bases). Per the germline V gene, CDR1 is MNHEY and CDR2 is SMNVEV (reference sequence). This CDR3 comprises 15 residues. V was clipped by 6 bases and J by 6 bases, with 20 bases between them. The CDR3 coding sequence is TGTGCCAGCAGGCTCGGGAGGGGGATCCTTTCTGAAGCTTTCTTT. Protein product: CASRLGRGILSEAFF.

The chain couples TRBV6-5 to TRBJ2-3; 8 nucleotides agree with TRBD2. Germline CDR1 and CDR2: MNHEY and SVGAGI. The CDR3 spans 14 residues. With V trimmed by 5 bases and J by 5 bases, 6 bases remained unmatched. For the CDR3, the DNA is TGTGCCAGCAGTCCAGCGGGAGAGGTAGATACGCAGTATTTT. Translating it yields CASSPAGEVDTQYF.

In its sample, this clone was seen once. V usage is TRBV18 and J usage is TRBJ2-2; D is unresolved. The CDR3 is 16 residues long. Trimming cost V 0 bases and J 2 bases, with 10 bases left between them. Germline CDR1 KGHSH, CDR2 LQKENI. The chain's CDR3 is CASSPPEFANTGELFF. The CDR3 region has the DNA TGTGCCAGCTCACCACCGGAGTTTGCTAACACCGGGGAGCTGTTTTTT.

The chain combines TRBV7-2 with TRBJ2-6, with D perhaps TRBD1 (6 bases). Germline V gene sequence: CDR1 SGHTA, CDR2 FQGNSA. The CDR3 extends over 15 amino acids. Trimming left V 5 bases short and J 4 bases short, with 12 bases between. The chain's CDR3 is CASSKQGSGANVLTF. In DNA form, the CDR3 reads TGTGCCAGCAGCAAACAGGGTTCGGGGGCCAACGTCCTGACTTTC.

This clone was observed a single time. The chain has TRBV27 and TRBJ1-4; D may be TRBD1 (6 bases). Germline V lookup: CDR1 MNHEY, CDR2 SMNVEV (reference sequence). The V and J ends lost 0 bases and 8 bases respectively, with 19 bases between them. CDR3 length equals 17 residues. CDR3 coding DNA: TGTGCCAGCAGTTTATCGACGGGTGCAGGGGAAAGCGAAAAACTGTTTTTT. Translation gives CASSLSTGAGESEKLFF. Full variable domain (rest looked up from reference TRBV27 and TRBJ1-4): EAQVTQNPRYLITVTGKKLTVTCSQNMNHEYMSWYRQDPGLGLRQIYYSMNVEVTDKGDVPEGYKVSRKEKRNFPLILESPSPNQTSLYFCASSLSTGAGESEKLFFGSGTQLSVL.

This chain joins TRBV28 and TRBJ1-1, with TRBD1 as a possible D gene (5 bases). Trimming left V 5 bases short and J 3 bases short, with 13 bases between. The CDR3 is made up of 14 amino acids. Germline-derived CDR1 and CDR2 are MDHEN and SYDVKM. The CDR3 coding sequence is TGTGCCAGCAGTCCGATACAGGTTCACACTGAAGCTTTCTTT. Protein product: CASSPIQVHTEAFF.

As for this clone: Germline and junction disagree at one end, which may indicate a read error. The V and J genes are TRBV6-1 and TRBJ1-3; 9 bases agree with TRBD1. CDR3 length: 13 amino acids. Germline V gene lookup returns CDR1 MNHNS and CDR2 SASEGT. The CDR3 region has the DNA TGTGCCAGCAGCCCCCACCTCACAGGGGGCTTGGATTTT. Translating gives CASSPHLTGGLDF.

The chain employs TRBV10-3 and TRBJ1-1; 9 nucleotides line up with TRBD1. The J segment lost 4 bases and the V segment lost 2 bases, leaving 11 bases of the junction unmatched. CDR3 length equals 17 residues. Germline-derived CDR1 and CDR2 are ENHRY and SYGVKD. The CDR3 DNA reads TGTGCCATCAGTGAGGCGGGGTACAGGGGGCGAGGCACTGAAGCTTTCTTT. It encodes CAISEAGYRGRGTEAFF.

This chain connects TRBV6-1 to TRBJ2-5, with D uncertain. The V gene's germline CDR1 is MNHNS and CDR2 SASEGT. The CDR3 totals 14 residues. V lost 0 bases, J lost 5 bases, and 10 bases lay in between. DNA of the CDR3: TGTGCCAGCAGTGAAGCTGGATTACGGGAGACCCAGTACTTC. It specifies CASSEAGLRETQYF.

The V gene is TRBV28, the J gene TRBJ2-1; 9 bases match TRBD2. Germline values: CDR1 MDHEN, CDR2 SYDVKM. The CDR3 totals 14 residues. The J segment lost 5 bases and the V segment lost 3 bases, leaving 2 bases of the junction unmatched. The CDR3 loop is CASSLGLANNEQFF. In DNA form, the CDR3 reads TGTGCCAGCAGTTTGGGACTAGCAAACAATGAGCAGTTCTTC.

The CDR3 DNA sequence: TGTGCCAGCAGTGAAGGGGGGACACGTCAATTATATGGCTACACCTTC. As protein: CASSEGGTRQLYGYTF. V usage is TRBV6-4 and J usage is TRBJ1-2; D may be TRBD1 (6 bases). The CDR3 is 16 amino acids. The ends were cut back, 3 bases at V and 5 bases at J, with 19 bases in the middle. Germline CDR1 reads MRHNA; CDR2 reads SNTAGT.